This T cell receptor beta chain was identified in a study of CD8 T cells in Susac syndrome. As to this clonotype: Its target is unknown.

An amount of RNA that ranged from roughly 0.5 to 1 ug was reverse transcribed with random hexamers. MiXCR, applied by TCRdb to the immunoSEQ multiplex PCR reads, yields one record per CDR3 protein. Here the sample spans about 140,000 distinct CDR3 sequences, approximately 95% being singletons. Study-level results: In Susac patients, clonal expansion was not detected in CD4+ cells.

Per the germline V gene, CDR1 is SQVTM and CDR2 is ANQGSEA. The CDR3 is 14 residues long. Trimming removed 4 bases at V and 1 base at J, with 13 bases between. This rearrangement joins TRBV29-1 to TRBJ2-5; D remains unclear. The sample comprised CD4+ T cells from PBMCs. This clonotype was sampled from a human donor with Susac syndrome. CDR3 nucleotides: TGCAGCGTTGGGCCCTACGAAGCCCAAGAGACCCAGTACTTC. Protein sequence: CSVGPYEAQETQYF. Drawing the rest from reference TRBV29-1 and TRBJ2-5, the complete variable domain is SAVISQKPSRDICQRGTSLTIQCQVDSQVTMMFWYRQQPGQSLTLIATANQGSEATYESGFVIDKFPISRPNLTFSTLTVSNMSPEDSSIYLCSVGPYEAQETQYFGPGTRLLVL.